The 29 T cell receptor beta chains in this list originate from one sample, sequenced in a study of T-cell reconstitution after alpha-beta-depleted transplantation in children (dated by TCRdb to the mid-2010s). The sample's treatment or condition label is to be understood as: allogeneic hematopoietic cell transplantation with graft depleted of TCRalphabeta T cells and CD19 B cells. Libraries were made using PCR. Sequenced using an Illumina HiSeq 2500. TCR libraries were prepared with molecular barcoding, using unique molecular identifiers to normalize TCRbeta repertoire quantification. TCRdb handled the public reads itself, with Q25 trimming in fastp and clone calling in MiXCR, and kept productive beta chains. A single entry per CDR3 protein holds the most common genes and DNA from its merged rows. Across this sample there are approximately 85,000 distinct CDR3 sequences, with around 16% seen only once. About 19% of the sample rests with the top ten.

Sequences were derived from PBMCs, mostly from graft donor cells, sampled 180 days after TCRalphabeta/CD19-depleted stem cell transplant. The origin of the receptors is a male patient aged 2-9 years who had a stem cell transplant for acute lymphoblastic leukemia, so the T cells may come from the graft donor.

In this sample, this clonotype turned up a few times. The chain employs TRBV28 and TRBJ2-3; D is ambiguous. The germline CDR1 and CDR2 sequences are MDHEN and SYDVKM. Trimming cost V 3 bases and J 10 bases, with 14 bases left between them. The CDR3 has 13 residues. DNA for the CDR3: TGTGCCAGCAGTTTTGATACCCTCTCAGCGCAGTATTTT. Protein: CASSFDTLSAQYF.

The table lists this clonotype with a few counts. The chain combines TRBV20-1 with TRBJ2-7; D is possibly TRBD2 (6 bases). The germline gives CDR1 DFQATT, CDR2 SNEGSKA (reference sequence). This CDR3 is 14 amino acids long. Trimming cost V 3 bases and J 2 bases, with 14 bases left between them. The CDR3 DNA reads TGCAGTGCTAGGGTGTCTCGGGGGACCTACGAGCAGTACTTC. This sequence encodes CSARVSRGTYEQYF.

This clonotype was found once. The chain links TRBV20-1 to TRBJ2-3; D could derive from TRBD1 or TRBD2 (5 bases each). The CDR3 covers 14 residues. Germline lookup yields CDR1 DFQATT and CDR2 SNEGSKA (reference sequence). The V end lost 4 bases, the J end lost 1 base, and 12 bases lay between the germline ends. CDR3 amino acids: CSAIGGWGTDTQYF. Written as DNA, the CDR3 is TGCAGTGCTATTGGGGGATGGGGCACAGATACGCAGTATTTT.

The J gene is TRBJ1-1, the V gene TRBV5-1, with D unresolved. Trimming took 0 bases from V and 1 from J, leaving 7 bases between them. This CDR3 contains 14 residues. CDR1 and CDR2 (germline): SGHRS, YFSETQ. The CDR3 region has the DNA TGCGCCAGCAGCTTGGCGTTCGGGAACACTGAAGCTTTCTTT. Translation gives CASSLAFGNTEAFF.

This clonotype has just a few counts. The chain is built from TRBV28 and TRBJ2-2; D remains ambiguous. Trimming cost V 3 bases and J 5 bases, with 4 bases left between them. From germline, CDR1 is MDHEN and CDR2 SYDVKM. There are 12 residues in the CDR3. The CDR3 is CASSLPTGELFF. The CDR3 region has the DNA TGTGCCAGCAGTTTGCCGACCGGGGAGCTGTTTTTT.

The rearrangement joins TRBV7-9 to TRBJ1-4; 7 positions agree with TRBD1. Germline CDR1 is SEHNR and CDR2 is FQNEAQ (reference sequence). The V segment lost 0 bases and the J segment 15 bases; nucleotides outside the gene matches: 7. The CDR3 spans 13 residues. The CDR3 sequence: CASSLAGQTRVFF. CDR3 DNA sequence: TGTGCCAGCAGCTTAGCGGGACAGACGAGAGTGTTTTTT.

Many counts were recorded for this clonotype. The rearrangement joins TRBV20-1 to TRBJ2-1, with 9 bases fitting TRBD1. There are 15 residues in the CDR3. The ends lost 3 bases at V and 6 bases at J; junction bases unmatched: 9. Germline CDR1 is DFQATT and CDR2 is SNEGSKA (reference sequence). CDR3 DNA sequence: TGCAGTGCTAGGATCCCCGGGACAGGGACCAATGAGCAGTTCTTC. It codes for CSARIPGTGTNEQFF.

The chain uses TRBV5-5 and TRBJ2-5; D may match TRBD1 or TRBD2 (5 bases each). V was pared by 1 base and J by 3 bases, with 13 bases between. The CDR3 contains 15 residues. Germline assignment: CDR1 SGHKS and CDR2 YYEKEE (reference sequence). CDR3 nucleotide sequence: TGTGCCAGCAGCTTGTCGGCAGGGAGTGAAGAGACCCAGTACTTC. This sequence encodes CASSLSAGSEETQYF.

This clonotype was counted a few times. V and J are TRBV9 and TRBJ1-4; the D gene is possibly TRBD1 (6 bases). V was shortened by 4 bases and J by 4 bases, with 11 bases between the two germline ends. CDR1 SGDLS and CDR2 YYNGEE come from the germline V gene. CDR3 length equals 14 residues. The CDR3 region is CASSQDRVNEKLFF. CDR3 bases: TGTGCCAGCAGCCAGGACAGAGTTAATGAAAAACTGTTTTTT.

This clonotype appeared a few times. The DNA for the CDR3 is TGCAGTGCTGGGATCTCTTCCCGCAGCGGTCAGCCCCAGCATTTT. Translated, it gives CSAGISSRSGQPQHF. This chain uses TRBV20-1 with TRBJ1-5; unclear D gene. Germline V lookup: CDR1 DFQATT, CDR2 SNEGSKA (reference sequence). V lost 5 bases, J lost 6 bases, and 20 bases lay in between. The CDR3 is 15 residues long.

The count of this clonotype is one. The rearrangement joins TRBV27 to TRBJ2-7; D unresolved. Germline CDR1 is MNHEY and CDR2 is SMNVEV (reference sequence). V was clipped by 6 bases and J by 2 bases, with 17 bases between them. The CDR3 length is 15 residues. This chain's CDR3 is CASRPHTGFTYEQYF. CDR3 DNA: TGTGCCAGCAGGCCCCACACTGGCTTCACCTACGAGCAGTACTTC.

The chain joins TRBV7-9 to TRBJ1-3, with D tentatively TRBD1 (5 bases). The CDR3 consists of 16 residues. V dropped 4 bases and J dropped 7 bases, with 20 bases sitting between them. Germline-derived CDR1 and CDR2 are SEHNR and FQNEAQ (reference sequence). The CDR3 spells CASSSTRTIDRNTIYF. CDR3 coding DNA: TGTGCCAGCAGCTCCACGAGGACAATCGATAGGAACACCATATATTTT.

In its sample, this clonotype was seen a few times. The gene calls are TRBV4-1 and TRBJ2-5; D tentatively reads TRBD1 or TRBD2 (5 bases each). The CDR3 is made up of 13 amino acids. The V end lost 3 bases, the J end lost 5 bases, and 10 bases lay between the germline ends. The germline CDR1 and CDR2 sequences are MGHRA and YSYEKL. Written as DNA, the CDR3 is TGCGCCAGCAGCCAGTGGGGGATGGAGACCCAGTACTTC. This translates into CASSQWGMETQYF.

This clonotype was detected only a few times. This chain uses TRBV5-1 with TRBJ2-2, with no clear D. CDR1 is SGHRS and CDR2 is YFSETQ in the germline V gene. The CDR3 loop spans 15 amino acids. V gave up 7 bases and J gave up 4 bases, with 17 bases separating them. CDR3 residues: CASDPGLSSTGELFF. In nucleotides, the CDR3 is TGCGCCAGCGACCCGGGCCTTAGTAGCACCGGGGAGCTGTTTTTT.

Only a few counts were recorded for this clonotype. V and J are TRBV20-1 and TRBJ2-3; no definite D call. CDR1 and CDR2 from the germline V gene are DFQATT and SNEGSKA (reference sequence). V lost 3 bases and J 1 base, leaving 14 bases between the germline ends. The CDR3 spans 15 residues. The CDR3, as DNA: TGCAGTGCTAGGGGGATTTTTACTGGCACAGATACGCAGTATTTT. It translates to CSARGIFTGTDTQYF.

This clonotype was observed a few times. The rearrangement joins TRBV15 to TRBJ1-1, with D perhaps TRBD1 (6 bases). This CDR3 region has 14 residues. CDR1 LNHNV and CDR2 YYDKDF come from the germline V gene (reference sequence). V dropped 1 base and J dropped 3 bases, with 9 bases sitting between them. Written as DNA, the CDR3 is TGTGCCACCAGCAGAGTAAAGGGGGACACTGAAGCTTTCTTT. Translating gives CATSRVKGDTEAFF.

The chain combines TRBV5-6 with TRBJ2-7, with 8 bases that match TRBD2. V shed 1 base, J shed 0 bases, and the junction held 0 bases outside the gene matches. CDR3 length equals 14 residues. Germline values: CDR1 SGHDT, CDR2 YYEEEE. The CDR3 DNA reads TGTGCCAGCAGCTTGACTAGCGGCTCCTACGAGCAGTACTTC. It codes for CASSLTSGSYEQYF.

This chain connects TRBV7-6 to TRBJ2-7, with D possibly matching TRBD1 (5 bases). CDR3 length: 15 amino acids. Germline V gene sequence: CDR1 SGHVS, CDR2 FNYEAQ. With 1 base removed from V and 3 bases from J, the gap between germline ends came to 13 bases. In DNA form, the CDR3 reads TGTGCCAGCAGCTTAGGGGCAGGGTGGTACTACGAGCAGTACTTC. Translation gives CASSLGAGWYYEQYF.

The chain uses TRBV5-5 and TRBJ2-7; perhaps TRBD1 as D (6 bases). The CDR3 runs 13 residues. The V gene's germline CDR1 is SGHKS and CDR2 YYEKEE (reference sequence). Trimming removed 4 bases from V and 3 bases from J, with 11 bases in between. CDR3 loop: CASSPDSFYEQYF. In DNA, the CDR3 is TGTGCCAGCAGCCCGGACAGTTTCTACGAGCAGTACTTC.

J is TRBJ2-3 and V is TRBV5-1, with 7 bases that match TRBD2. The junction had 8 bases not matched to a gene; V was cut back by 3 bases and J by 4 bases. This CDR3 has 15 amino acids. Germline CDR1 is SGHRS and CDR2 is YFSETQ. CDR3 coding DNA: TGCGCCAGCAGCTCCCGCCAGACTAGCCCAGATACGCAGTATTTT. It translates to CASSSRQTSPDTQYF. Supplemented by reference TRBV5-1 and TRBJ2-3, the full variable domain reads KAGVTQTPRYLIKTRGQQVTLSCSPISGHRSVSWYQQTPGQGLQFLFEYFSETQRNKGNFPGRFSGRQFSNSRSEMNVSTLELGDSALYLCASSSRQTSPDTQYFGPGTRLTVL.

The V call is TRBV20-1, the J call TRBJ2-1; D is perhaps TRBD2 (6 bases). CDR1 is DFQATT and CDR2 is SNEGSKA in the germline V gene (reference sequence). The CDR3 is 18 amino acids. Between the trimmed V and J ends, which lost 2 bases and 0 bases, there was a span of 20 bases. CDR3 region: CSARLGFGGRSSYNEQFF. The CDR3 DNA is TGCAGTGCTAGATTGGGTTTCGGGGGAAGAAGCTCCTACAATGAGCAGTTCTTC.

This clonotype was seen a few times. The chain carries TRBV20-1 and TRBJ2-4; D is unclear. This CDR3 has 13 residues. Germline CDR1 reads DFQATT; CDR2 reads SNEGSKA (reference sequence). V dropped 4 bases and J dropped 0 bases, with 7 bases sitting between them. CDR3 nucleotide sequence: TGCAGTGCTAACCTCCAAGCCAAAAACATTCAGTACTTC. This codes for CSANLQAKNIQYF.

In its sample, this clonotype ranks as medium-sized (0.01 to 0.1%). This rearrangement joins TRBV18 to TRBJ1-2; D is unclear. Trimming shortened V by 2 bases and J by 2 bases, and 6 bases separated the two germline ends. The germline V gene encodes CDR1 KGHSH and CDR2 LQKENI. CDR3 length equals 13 residues. DNA of the CDR3: TGTGCCAGCTCACCAACAACAAACTATGGCTACACCTTC. Residues: CASSPTTNYGYTF.

This clonotype was detected many times. The CDR3 reads CASSLAAGGLETQYF. CDR3 DNA sequence: TGCGCCAGCAGCTTGGCGGCAGGGGGCTTGGAGACCCAGTACTTC. The V gene is TRBV5-1, the J gene TRBJ2-5; 8 nucleotides agree with TRBD1. Germline V gene lookup returns CDR1 SGHRS and CDR2 YFSETQ. The junction had 6 bases not matched to a gene; V was cut back by 0 bases and J by 5 bases. This CDR3 contains 15 residues.

This chain uses TRBV7-9 with TRBJ2-1; 9 positions agree with TRBD2. Germline trimming cut 3 bases from V and 7 bases from J; bases unmatched to any gene: 13. Germline-derived CDR1 and CDR2 are SEHNR and FQNEAQ (reference sequence). The CDR3 totals 17 residues. This chain's CDR3 is CASSFHGGGAPINEQFF. The CDR3 DNA is TGTGCCAGCAGCTTTCACGGCGGGGGGGCACCAATAAATGAGCAGTTCTTC.

The V call is TRBV12-5, the J call TRBJ2-1; 8 bases are a match to TRBD2. The CDR3 runs 13 residues. Germline loops: CDR1 LGHNT, CDR2 FRNRAP. V trimming: 3 bases; J trimming: 9 bases; junction bases outside the gene matches: 4. Written as DNA, the CDR3 is TGTGCTAGTGGTTTCTTCGCGGGGGGTGAGCAGTTCTTC. Its translation is CASGFFAGGEQFF.

There are a few counts of this clonotype. The chain employs TRBV7-6 and TRBJ2-5, with TRBD2 matching over 9 bases. Germline CDR1 is SGHVS and CDR2 is FNYEAQ. The trim removed 5 bases at V and 9 bases at J, leaving 10 bases unmatched. The CDR3 spans 14 residues. The CDR3 sequence is CASSPAASGVPQYF. In nucleotides, the CDR3 is TGTGCCAGCAGCCCAGCGGCTAGCGGGGTTCCCCAGTACTTC.

The V and J genes are TRBV29-1 and TRBJ1-1; 7 bases map to TRBD1. Germline V CDR1 and CDR2: SQVTM, ANQGSEA. V gave up 5 bases and J gave up 1 base; unmatched junction bases: 10. CDR3 length: 15 residues. The CDR3 region is CSVPDRNGTNTEAFF. The CDR3 region has the DNA TGCAGCGTTCCGGACAGGAATGGAACGAACACTGAAGCTTTCTTT.

A few counts support this clonotype. The chain couples TRBV20-1 to TRBJ2-7; 7 bases line up with TRBD2. This CDR3 is 14 amino acids long. J was trimmed by 2 bases and V by 5 bases; bases with no gene match: 9. Germline CDR1 is DFQATT and CDR2 is SNEGSKA (reference sequence). The CDR3 coding sequence is TGCAGTGCTGGTGGACTAGTAGGTCCCTACGAGCAGTACTTC. It translates to CSAGGLVGPYEQYF.